This TCR beta chain was retrieved from a study of human T cells and chemical hapten exposure. Overall study context: Patients, predominantly female, presented with alopecia areata, totalis or universalis.

Study-level findings and limits: In comparison with controls, expanded TCRs gave rise to a significantly larger number of large CDR3 similarity clusters.

CDR1 and CDR2 (germline): SSHAT, FNYEAQ (reference sequence). V was clipped by 6 bases and J by 7 bases; unmatched bases: 12. The CDR3 spans 17 residues. This clonotype was observed a handful of times. Antigen: not known. In TCRdb, the RACE reads were re-called with MiXCR into one record per CDR3 protein. The repertoire holds around 380,000 distinct CDR3 sequences, more than 4.5% seen once, with about 2.1% in the top ten. Time point of the sample: patch test 1, 2 weeks after DPC sensitization. Treatment of the sample: therapeutic diphenylcyclopropenone sensitization with weekly scalp DPC. Blood draws preceded each patch test application.

The material sequenced was whole blood, taken in connection with sensitization to the hapten diphenylcyclopropenone (DPC). This TCR was recovered from a woman between 45 and 65 years old with alopecia areata. Some clones in this sample may be carry-over from other donors' samples. The rearrangement uses TRBV7-7 and TRBJ2-2; 12 bases are shared with TRBD1. In DNA form, the CDR3 reads TGTGCCAGCAGGGACACCCTGGGACAGGGGGCCGGCGGGGAGCTGTTTTTT. Translated: CASRDTLGQGAGGELFF.